This TCR beta chain originates from a study of HIV-infected patients and healthy controls. Study context: The CD4:CD8 ratio increased slightly in early therapy, but CD8 counts showed no consistent change.

Whole blood was used without fractionation, so all unsorted peripheral T cells were included. The study, taken as a whole, reports: In healthy controls, MAIT alpha CDR3s were common; in HIV+ repertoires, severely depleted.

Reverse transcription used approximately 500 ng RNA and constant-region primers for alpha and beta. Separate chain-specific third strand synthesis with multiplexing indices produced the alpha and beta libraries. From the 5' RACE reads, TCRdb called clonotypes with MiXCR, one entry per CDR3 protein. This sample carries some 9,600 distinct CDR3 sequences, roughly 7% of them seen once, and the ten largest clones take around 36%. This clonotype was picked up many times. The antigen remains undetermined. Per germline, CDR1 SGHVS and CDR2 FQNEAQ. The CDR3 is 17 residues long. The V gene end was trimmed by 5 bases and the J gene end by 3 bases; junction bases not matched to a gene: 12.

This TCR came from an adult with HIV infection. The rearrangement uses TRBV7-8 and TRBJ2-3, with TRBD2 matching over 9 bases. Source: blood, taken before antiretroviral therapy. CDR3 region: CASSIRALAGRTDTQYF. The CDR3 DNA reads TGTGCCAGCAGCATAAGGGCCCTAGCGGGGAGGACAGATACGCAGTATTTT.